The 32 T cell receptor beta chains listed next were all sequenced from one sample in a study of T cell responses to AZD1222 COVID-19 vaccine. Generated by immunoSEQ multiplex PCR, the TCRdb table keeps only in-frame clones and is missing some. The sample includes roughly 150,000 clones, 85% to 95% of them seen just once. The input for sequencing was peripheral blood, taken on day 0 of AZD1222 vaccination. These receptors were obtained from an adult in good health.

The genes are TRBV7-2 and TRBJ1-5; D is perhaps TRBD1 (6 bases). The germline CDR1 and CDR2 sequences are SGHTA and FQGNSA. Between the trimmed V and J ends, which lost 5 bases and 2 bases, there was a span of 10 bases. The CDR3 length is 14 residues. CDR3 sequence reads: CASSPRGGNQPQHF. The CDR3 DNA follows: TGTGCCAGCAGCCCAAGGGGGGGCAATCAGCCCCAGCATTTT.

The chain combines TRBV6-2 or TRBV6-3 with TRBJ2-2, with D maybe TRBD2 (6 bases). V lost 2 bases and J 6 bases, leaving 10 bases between the germline ends. The CDR3 loop spans 14 amino acids. Germline V gene sequence: CDR1 MNHEY, CDR2 SVGEGT. The DNA of the CDR3 is TGTGCCAGCAGTTACGGGACTTCTCCCGGGGAGCTGTTTTTT. Translating it yields CASSYGTSPGELFF.

The V and J genes are TRBV24-1 and TRBJ2-3; TRBD2 matches at 12 bases. The germline V gene encodes CDR1 KGHDR and CDR2 SFDVKD. This CDR3 is 15 amino acids long. V was clipped by 5 bases and J by 6 bases; unmatched bases: 5. This CDR3 reads CATSATSGRRDTQYF. Here the CDR3 DNA reads TGTGCCACCAGTGCTACTAGCGGGAGGAGGGATACGCAGTATTTT.

V gene TRBV7-9 combines with J gene TRBJ1-2; 10 bases are shared with TRBD1. Germline V gene data show CDR1 as SEHNR and CDR2 as FQNEAQ (reference sequence). CDR3 size: 15 residues. V lost 5 bases to trimming and J lost 0 bases; unmatched junction nucleotides: 3. DNA for the CDR3: TGTGCCAGCAGCATGACAGGGGGCACTAACTATGGCTACACCTTC. Translated, it gives CASSMTGGTNYGYTF.

The chain combines TRBV7-6 with TRBJ1-4; 7 nucleotides match TRBD1. Germline lookup yields CDR1 SGHVS and CDR2 FNYEAQ. The CDR3 sequence is 15 residues long. The V and J ends lost 1 base and 4 bases, in that order; junction bases with no gene match: 3. DNA of the CDR3: TGTGCCAGCAGCTTAGGGGACAGCTATAATGAAAAACTGTTTTTT. Residues: CASSLGDSYNEKLFF.

J is TRBJ1-5 and V is TRBV19; maybe TRBD1 (5 bases). The ends were cut back, 5 bases at V and 0 bases at J, with 14 bases in the middle. CDR1 is LNHDA and CDR2 is SQIVND in the germline V gene (reference sequence). This CDR3 region has 16 residues. The CDR3 DNA follows: TGTGCCAGTAGTGCGACAGCCCCTTATAGCAATCAGCCCCAGCATTTT. Protein: CASSATAPYSNQPQHF.

The rearrangement uses TRBV6-5 and TRBJ1-1, with D possibly being TRBD1 (5 bases). This CDR3 comprises 14 residues. Germline CDR1 MNHEY, CDR2 SVGAGI. Deletions cut 6 bases from V and 3 bases from J, with 14 bases between. CDR3 coding DNA: TGTGCCAGCAGCCTCGGGACGTACCACACTGAAGCTTTCTTT. Translated: CASSLGTYHTEAFF.

This sequence joins TRBV18 and TRBJ2-5; D may be TRBD1 or TRBD2 (5 bases each). V gave up 2 bases and J gave up 5 bases, with 12 bases separating them. Germline CDR1 KGHSH, CDR2 LQKENI. The CDR3 contains 14 residues. The CDR3 reads CASSPGTQVETQYF. As DNA, the CDR3 is TGTGCCAGCTCACCAGGGACCCAGGTGGAGACCCAGTACTTC.

The gene calls are TRBV6-2 or TRBV6-3 and TRBJ2-6; 9 bases fit TRBD2. The junction had 8 bases not matched to a gene; V was cut back by 4 bases and J by 4 bases. The CDR3 is 17 amino acids. From germline, CDR1 is MNHEY and CDR2 SVGEGT. CDR3 sequence reads: CASSSGSGRPGANVLTF. The CDR3 DNA sequence: TGTGCCAGCAGTTCCGGTAGCGGGAGACCCGGGGCCAACGTCCTGACTTTC.

In regard to this clone: The junction does not match germline at one end; this may be a read error. This CDR3 reads CASSLATGGSGELFF. The CDR3 bases are TGTGCTAGCAGCTTAGCGACAGGGGGAAGCGGGGAGCTGTTTTTT. The rearrangement links TRBV7-7 to TRBJ2-2; 9 bases are shared with TRBD1. The CDR3 has 15 residues. The germline CDR1 and CDR2 sequences are SSHAT and FNYEAQ (reference sequence).

This chain links TRBV6-1 with TRBJ1-4, with D uncertain. The length of the CDR3 is 16 residues. V was pared by 1 base and J by 0 bases, with 9 bases between. The germline gives CDR1 MNHNS, CDR2 SASEGT. The CDR3 loop is CASSEGVAPTNEKLFF. CDR3 DNA sequence: TGTGCCAGCAGTGAAGGTGTCGCGCCAACTAATGAAAAACTGTTTTTT.

The V call is TRBV6-4, the J call TRBJ2-3; 7 nucleotides agree with TRBD2. This CDR3 spans 15 amino acids. J lost 0 bases, V lost 8 bases, and 8 bases had no gene match. Germline V CDR1 and CDR2: MRHNA, SNTAGT. In DNA, the CDR3 is TGTGCCAGCCGGAGGGAGGGGAGTAGCACAGATACGCAGTATTTT. Translating gives CASRREGSSTDTQYF.

The rearrangement joins TRBV5-6 to TRBJ2-1; perhaps TRBD2 as D (6 bases). The CDR3 consists of 13 residues. CDR1 is SGHDT and CDR2 is YYEEEE in the germline V gene. Trimming removed 6 bases from V and 5 bases from J, with 12 bases in between. The CDR3: CASTSGLNNEQFF. The CDR3 DNA reads as TGTGCCAGCACCTCGGGACTGAACAATGAGCAGTTCTTC.

V gene TRBV28 combines with J gene TRBJ2-7; 9 positions match TRBD1. The trim removed 2 bases at V and 2 bases at J, leaving 10 bases unmatched. The length of the CDR3 is 17 residues. Per germline, CDR1 MDHEN and CDR2 SYDVKM. The CDR3: CASSLVSAGQGAYEQYF. CDR3 in DNA: TGTGCCAGCAGTTTAGTCAGCGCGGGACAGGGAGCCTACGAGCAGTACTTC. The entire variable domain, with the rest obtained from reference TRBV28 and TRBJ2-7, is as follows: DVKVTQSSRYLVKRTGEKVFLECVQDMDHENMFWYRQDPGLGLRLIYFSYDVKMKEKGDIPEGYSVSREKKERFSLILESASTNQTSMYLCASSLVSAGQGAYEQYFGPGTRLTVT.

This chain connects TRBV12-5 to TRBJ1-2, with D tentatively TRBD1 (6 bases). CDR1 is LGHNT, CDR2 FRNRAP, per germline. V dropped 6 bases and J dropped 4 bases, with 18 bases sitting between them. The CDR3 totals 15 residues. CDR3 coding DNA: TGTGCTAGTGGGGACAGTCCAAAAGGAGGCTATGGCTACACCTTC. This gives the protein CASGDSPKGGYGYTF.

The chain couples TRBV4-2 to TRBJ1-1; D not certain. The CDR3 is made up of 16 amino acids. V lost 0 bases and J lost 4, with 15 bases in between. The germline V gene encodes CDR1 LGHNA and CDR2 YNFKEQ. In nucleotides, the CDR3 is TGTGCCAGCAGCCAAGATGGTCGGGGAGTGAGCACTGAAGCTTTCTTT. It encodes CASSQDGRGVSTEAFF.

The chain combines TRBV6-5 with TRBJ1-3, with D uncertain. V lost 5 bases and J lost 4, with 3 bases in between. Germline V gene lookup returns CDR1 MNHEY and CDR2 SVGAGI. The CDR3 length is 11 residues. Here the CDR3 reads CASSQGNTIYF. The CDR3 nucleotides read TGTGCCAGCAGTCAGGGAAACACCATATATTTT.

The V gene is TRBV7-2, the J gene TRBJ2-1; weak D call: TRBD1 (5 bases). Trimming stripped 3 bases from V and 4 bases from J, with 13 bases between. The germline V gene encodes CDR1 SGHTA and CDR2 FQGNSA. The CDR3 sequence is 15 residues long. The CDR3 DNA reads as TGTGCCAGCAGCTTGGAAGGGGCGGTTTACAATGAGCAGTTCTTC. The encoded protein is CASSLEGAVYNEQFF.

The genes are TRBV30 and TRBJ1-1, with TRBD1 as a possible D gene (6 bases). Germline values: CDR1 GTSNPN, CDR2 SVGIG (reference sequence). Trimming pared 2 bases from V and 6 bases from J, leaving 10 bases between. This CDR3 contains 12 residues. CDR3 bases: TGTGCCTGGAGTCAGGGGTGGGCTGAAGCTTTCTTT. As protein: CAWSQGWAEAFF.

The CDR3, as DNA: TGTGCCAGCACACGGACAGGGACCTTCACTGAAGCTTTCTTT. Encoded protein: CASTRTGTFTEAFF. The chain links TRBV28 to TRBJ1-1; the match to TRBD1 covers 8 bases. The germline gives CDR1 MDHEN, CDR2 SYDVKM. Losses at the gene ends were 7 bases for V and 4 bases for J; bases not matched to a gene: 8. This CDR3 contains 14 residues.

V usage is TRBV13 and J usage is TRBJ1-2; D perhaps matches TRBD1 (6 bases). Germline CDR1 PRHDT, CDR2 FYEKMQ (reference sequence). The CDR3 is made up of 13 amino acids. The V end was cut by 5 bases, the J end by 4 bases, with 11 bases between. CDR3 DNA sequence: TGTGCCAGCAGCCTCAGGGACATCTATGGCTACACCTTC. It encodes CASSLRDIYGYTF.

The chain is built from TRBV6-5 and TRBJ2-5, with D unresolved. This CDR3 has 12 residues. Germline-derived CDR1 and CDR2 are MNHEY and SVGAGI. The CDR3 loop reads CGTLVGRETQYF. The CDR3 nucleotides read TGTGGGACCCTGGTAGGGCGGGAGACCCAGTACTTC.

On this clone itself: Being one base from a much bigger clone, this may be a read error. In the same sample, other DNA sequences code for this CDR3. The chain has TRBV3-1 (or the pseudogene TRBV3-2) and TRBJ1-1, with D hard to call. CDR1 and CDR2 (germline): LGHDT, YNNKEL (reference sequence). Trimming took 4 bases from V and 2 from J, leaving 2 bases between them. The CDR3 sequence is 11 residues long. Here the CDR3 reads CASSLNTEAFF. CDR3 bases: TGTGCCAGCAGCCTCAACACTGAAGCTTTCTTT.

The chain employs TRBV4-2 and TRBJ2-3; TRBD2 matches at 11 bases. Germline lookup yields CDR1 LGHNA and CDR2 YNFKEQ. The CDR3 runs to 18 residues. Trimming took 1 base from V and 2 from J; bases not matched to a gene: 8. CDR3 residues: CASSQVVASGGPTDTQYF. The DNA for the CDR3 is TGTGCCAGCAGCCAAGTCGTGGCTAGCGGGGGGCCCACAGATACGCAGTATTTT.

Written as DNA, the CDR3 is TGTGCCAGCAGTTTTTCAGGGGCTACTGAAGCTTTCTTT. Amino acid sequence: CASSFSGATEAFF. V gene TRBV12-3 or TRBV12-4 combines with J gene TRBJ1-1; possible D gene TRBD1, 6 bases. There are 13 residues in the CDR3. V lost 3 bases, J lost 5 bases, and 10 bases lay in between.

As concerns this clone: Other DNA sequences in this specimen translate into the identical CDR3. The genes are TRBV28 and TRBJ1-2; the D gene is possibly TRBD1 (5 bases). The CDR3 is 13 amino acids. Germline CDR1 reads MDHEN; CDR2 reads SYDVKM. The V end lost 5 bases, the J end lost 6 bases, and 13 bases lay between the germline ends. The CDR3: CASSRPRGDGYTF. The CDR3 coding sequence is TGTGCCAGCAGTCGACCGCGAGGGGATGGCTACACCTTC.

This chain uses TRBV13 with TRBJ2-7; the match to TRBD2 covers 12 bases. J lost 3 bases, V lost 5 bases, and 14 bases had no gene match. Germline values: CDR1 PRHDT, CDR2 FYEKMQ (reference sequence). The CDR3 extends over 18 amino acids. CDR3 protein: CASSAGLAGSSRGYEQYF. DNA for the CDR3: TGTGCCAGCAGCGCCGGACTAGCGGGGTCTAGCAGAGGCTACGAGCAGTACTTC.

The genes are TRBV2 and TRBJ1-3; 11 bases map to TRBD1. The CDR3 covers 15 residues. Germline loops: CDR1 SNHLY, CDR2 FYNNEI. Trimming removed 6 bases from V and 4 bases from J; junction bases left unmatched: 5. CDR3 protein: CASSGQGAPGNTIYF. CDR3 nucleotide sequence: TGTGCCAGCAGCGGACAGGGGGCTCCAGGAAACACCATATATTTT.

The rearrangement uses TRBV30 and TRBJ1-1; D gene unclear. The CDR3 loop spans 15 amino acids. Looked up from germline, CDR1 is GTSNPN and CDR2 is SVGIG (reference sequence). V was pared by 1 base and J by 4 bases, with 16 bases between. CDR3 sequence (DNA): TGTGCCTGGAGTGCAATAGCAGGAAAAAGCACTGAAGCTTTCTTT. Its translation: CAWSAIAGKSTEAFF.

The chain is built from TRBV2 and TRBJ1-3; 8 nucleotides line up with TRBD1. V shed 5 bases, J shed 5 bases, and the junction held 8 bases outside the gene matches. The CDR3 loop spans 15 amino acids. From germline, CDR1 is SNHLY and CDR2 FYNNEI. The CDR3 DNA follows: TGTGCCAGCAGTCTTCGGGACAGGAGTAGAAACACCATATATTTT. This codes for CASSLRDRSRNTIYF.

This clone occurred once. The V gene is TRBV18, the J gene TRBJ1-6, with 7 bases lining up with TRBD1. This CDR3 spans 16 amino acids. Trimming removed 5 bases from V and 5 bases from J; junction bases left unmatched: 9. Germline V gene sequence: CDR1 KGHSH, CDR2 LQKENI. The CDR3 nucleotides are TGTGCCAGCTCAACACGATCAGGGGGGGATAATTCACCCCTCCACTTT. Translated, it gives CASSTRSGGDNSPLHF.

A word on this clone: One junction end does not reproduce the germline sequence, and a read error may be involved. The J gene is TRBJ2-2, the V gene TRBV5-5; 7 bases agree with TRBD2. In germline, CDR1 is SGHKS, CDR2 YYEKEE (reference sequence). The CDR3 has 15 amino acids. The CDR3 loop reads CATSLAGANTGELFF. In nucleotides, the CDR3 is TGTGCCACCAGCTTGGCGGGAGCCAACACCGGGGAGCTGTTTTTT.